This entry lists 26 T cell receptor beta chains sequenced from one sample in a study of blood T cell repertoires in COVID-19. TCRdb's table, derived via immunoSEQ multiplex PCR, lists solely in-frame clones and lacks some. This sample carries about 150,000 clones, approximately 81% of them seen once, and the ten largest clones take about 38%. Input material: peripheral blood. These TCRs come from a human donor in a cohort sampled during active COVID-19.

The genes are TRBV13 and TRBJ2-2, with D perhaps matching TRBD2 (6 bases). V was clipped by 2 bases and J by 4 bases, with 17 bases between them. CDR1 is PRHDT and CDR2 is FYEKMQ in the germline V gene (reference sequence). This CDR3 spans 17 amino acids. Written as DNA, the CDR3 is TGTGCCAGCAGCTTAAAGGTGGGCGGGGCGGTCACCGGGGAGCTGTTTTTT. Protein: CASSLKVGGAVTGELFF.

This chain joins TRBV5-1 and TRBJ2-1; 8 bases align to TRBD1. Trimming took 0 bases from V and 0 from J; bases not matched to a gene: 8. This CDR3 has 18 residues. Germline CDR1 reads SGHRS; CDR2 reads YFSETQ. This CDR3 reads CASSLGRGQTGSYNEQFF. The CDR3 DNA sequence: TGCGCCAGCAGCTTGGGCAGGGGGCAGACGGGCTCCTACAATGAGCAGTTCTTC.

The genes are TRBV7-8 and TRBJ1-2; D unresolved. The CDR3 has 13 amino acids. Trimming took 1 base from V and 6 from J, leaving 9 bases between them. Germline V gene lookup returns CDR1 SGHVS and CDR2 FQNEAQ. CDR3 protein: CASSLGYGNGYTF. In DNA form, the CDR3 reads TGTGCCAGCAGCTTAGGTTACGGGAATGGCTACACCTTC.

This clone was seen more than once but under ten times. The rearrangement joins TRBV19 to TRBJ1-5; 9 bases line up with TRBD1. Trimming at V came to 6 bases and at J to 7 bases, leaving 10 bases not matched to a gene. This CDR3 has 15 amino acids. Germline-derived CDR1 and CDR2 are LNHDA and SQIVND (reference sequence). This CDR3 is CASRPGTGSWQPQHF. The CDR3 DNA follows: TGTGCCAGTAGACCGGGGACAGGGTCCTGGCAGCCCCAGCATTTT.

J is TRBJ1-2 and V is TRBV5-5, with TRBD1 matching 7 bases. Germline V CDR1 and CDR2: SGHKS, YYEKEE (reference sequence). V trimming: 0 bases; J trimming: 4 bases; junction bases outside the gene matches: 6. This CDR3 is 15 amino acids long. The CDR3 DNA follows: TGTGCCAGCAGCTTGGTCTCAGGGGGAATCTATGGCTACACCTTC. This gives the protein CASSLVSGGIYGYTF.

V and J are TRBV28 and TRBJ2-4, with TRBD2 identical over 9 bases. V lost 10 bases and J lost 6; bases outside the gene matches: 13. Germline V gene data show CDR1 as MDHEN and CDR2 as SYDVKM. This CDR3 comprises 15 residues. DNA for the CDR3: TGTGCCACCGAGACTAGCGGAGAAACAATAAACATTCAGTACTTC. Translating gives CATETSGETINIQYF.

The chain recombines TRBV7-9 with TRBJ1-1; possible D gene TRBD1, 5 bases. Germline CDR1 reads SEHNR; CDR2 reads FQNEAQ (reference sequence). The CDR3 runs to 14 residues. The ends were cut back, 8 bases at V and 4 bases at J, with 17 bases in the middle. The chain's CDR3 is CASGRGGISTEAFF. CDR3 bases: TGTGCCAGCGGTAGGGGAGGTATCAGCACTGAAGCTTTCTTT.

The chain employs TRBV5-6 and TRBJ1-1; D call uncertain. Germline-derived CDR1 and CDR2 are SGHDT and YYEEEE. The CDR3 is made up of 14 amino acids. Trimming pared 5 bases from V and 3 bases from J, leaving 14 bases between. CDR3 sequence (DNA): TGTGCCAGCAGGGAGGAGGGATTTGACACTGAAGCTTTCTTT. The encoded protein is CASREEGFDTEAFF.

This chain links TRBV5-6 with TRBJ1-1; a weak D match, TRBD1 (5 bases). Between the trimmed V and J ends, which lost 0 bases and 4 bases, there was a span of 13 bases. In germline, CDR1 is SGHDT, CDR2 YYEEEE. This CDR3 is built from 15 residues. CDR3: CASSLAGGGRTEAFF. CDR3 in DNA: TGTGCCAGCAGCTTGGCGGGGGGAGGACGCACTGAAGCTTTCTTT.

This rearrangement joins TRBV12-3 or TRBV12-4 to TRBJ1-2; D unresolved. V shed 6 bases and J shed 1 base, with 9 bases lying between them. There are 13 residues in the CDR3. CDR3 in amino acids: CASRGSGNYGYTF. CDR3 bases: TGTGCCAGCAGGGGCAGCGGTAACTATGGCTACACCTTC.

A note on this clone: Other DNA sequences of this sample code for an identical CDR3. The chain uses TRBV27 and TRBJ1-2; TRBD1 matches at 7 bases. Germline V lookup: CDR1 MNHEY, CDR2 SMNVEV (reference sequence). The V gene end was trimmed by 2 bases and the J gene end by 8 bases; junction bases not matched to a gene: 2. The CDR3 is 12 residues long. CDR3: CASSLAGGGYTF. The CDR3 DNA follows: TGTGCCAGCAGTTTAGCAGGGGGAGGCTACACCTTC.

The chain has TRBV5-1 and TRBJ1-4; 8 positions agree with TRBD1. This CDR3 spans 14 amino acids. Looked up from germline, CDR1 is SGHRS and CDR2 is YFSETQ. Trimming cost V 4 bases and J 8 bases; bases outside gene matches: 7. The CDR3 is CASSPRQGLEKLFF. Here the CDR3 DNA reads TGCGCCAGCAGCCCCCGACAGGGGTTGGAAAAACTGTTTTTT. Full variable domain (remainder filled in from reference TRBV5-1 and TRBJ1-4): KAGVTQTPRYLIKTRGQQVTLSCSPISGHRSVSWYQQTPGQGLQFLFEYFSETQRNKGNFPGRFSGRQFSNSRSEMNVSTLELGDSALYLCASSPRQGLEKLFFGSGTQLSVL.

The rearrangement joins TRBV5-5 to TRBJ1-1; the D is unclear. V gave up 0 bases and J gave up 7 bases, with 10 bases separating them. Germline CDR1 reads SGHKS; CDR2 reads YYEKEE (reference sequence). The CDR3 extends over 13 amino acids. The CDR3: CASSLDLADEAFF. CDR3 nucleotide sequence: TGTGCCAGCAGCTTGGATTTGGCGGATGAAGCTTTCTTT.

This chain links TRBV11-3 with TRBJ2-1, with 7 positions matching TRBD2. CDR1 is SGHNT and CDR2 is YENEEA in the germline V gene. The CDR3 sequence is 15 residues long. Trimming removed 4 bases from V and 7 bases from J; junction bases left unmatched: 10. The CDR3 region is CASSSRASGRNEQFF. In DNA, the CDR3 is TGTGCCAGCAGCTCGAGGGCTAGCGGAAGGAATGAGCAGTTCTTC. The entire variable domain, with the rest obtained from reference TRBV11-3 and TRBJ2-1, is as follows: EAGVVQSPRYKIIEKKQPVAFWCNPISGHNTLYWYLQNLGQGPELLIRYENEEAVDDSQLPKDRFSAERLKGVDSTLKIQPAELGDSAVYLCASSSRASGRNEQFFGPGTRLTVL.

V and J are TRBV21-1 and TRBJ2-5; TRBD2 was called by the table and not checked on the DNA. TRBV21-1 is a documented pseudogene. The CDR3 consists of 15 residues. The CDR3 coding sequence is TGTGCCCGCCATGGACTAGCGGAATCTAAAGAGACCCAGTACTTC. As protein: CARHGLAESKETQYF.

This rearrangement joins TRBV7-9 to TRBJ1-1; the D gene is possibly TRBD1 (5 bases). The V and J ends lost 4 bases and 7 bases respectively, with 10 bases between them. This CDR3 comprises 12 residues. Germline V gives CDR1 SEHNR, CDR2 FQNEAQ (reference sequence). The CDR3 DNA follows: TGTGCCAGCAGCTATGGGGCCTATGAAGCTTTCTTT. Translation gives CASSYGAYEAFF.

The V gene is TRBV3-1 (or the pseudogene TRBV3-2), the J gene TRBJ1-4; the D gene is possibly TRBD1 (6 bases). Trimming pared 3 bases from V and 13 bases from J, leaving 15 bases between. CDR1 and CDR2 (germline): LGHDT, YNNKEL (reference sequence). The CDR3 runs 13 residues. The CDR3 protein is CASSQQGGGGLFF. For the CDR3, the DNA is TGTGCCAGCAGCCAGCAAGGGGGGGGAGGACTGTTTTTT.

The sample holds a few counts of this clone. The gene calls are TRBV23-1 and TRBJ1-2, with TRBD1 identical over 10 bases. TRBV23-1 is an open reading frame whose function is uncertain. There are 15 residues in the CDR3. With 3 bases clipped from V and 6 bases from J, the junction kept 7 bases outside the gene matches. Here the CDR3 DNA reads TGCGCCAGCAGTCAGGGGGACAGGGGTACTGATGGCTACACCTTC. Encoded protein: CASSQGDRGTDGYTF.

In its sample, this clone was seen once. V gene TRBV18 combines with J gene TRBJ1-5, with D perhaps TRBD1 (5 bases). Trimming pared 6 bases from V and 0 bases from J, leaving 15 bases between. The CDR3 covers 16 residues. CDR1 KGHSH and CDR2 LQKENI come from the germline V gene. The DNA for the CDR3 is TGTGCCAGCTCCCCATCGGGAGGGGTTAGCAATCAGCCCCAGCATTTT. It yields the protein CASSPSGGVSNQPQHF.

CDR3 coding DNA: TGTGCCAGTAGCCCAATCCGGGAAGGGAACACTGAAGCTTTCTTT. Protein sequence: CASSPIREGNTEAFF. The chain recombines TRBV19 with TRBJ1-1; D not resolved. Between the trimmed V and J ends, which lost 6 bases and 1 base, there was a span of 15 bases. Germline loops: CDR1 LNHDA, CDR2 SQIVND (reference sequence). CDR3 length equals 15 residues.

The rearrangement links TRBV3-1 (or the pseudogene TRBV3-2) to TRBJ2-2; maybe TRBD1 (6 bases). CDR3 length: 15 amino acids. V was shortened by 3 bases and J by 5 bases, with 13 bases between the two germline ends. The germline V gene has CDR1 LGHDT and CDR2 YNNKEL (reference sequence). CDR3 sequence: CASSQTSRGTGELFF. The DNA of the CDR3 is TGTGCCAGCAGCCAGACTTCCAGGGGAACCGGGGAGCTGTTTTTT.

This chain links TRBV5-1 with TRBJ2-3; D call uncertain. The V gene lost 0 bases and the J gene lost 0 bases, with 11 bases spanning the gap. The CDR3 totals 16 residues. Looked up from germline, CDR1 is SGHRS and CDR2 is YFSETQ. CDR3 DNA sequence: TGCGCCAGCAGCTTGGGAGCGATTACTAGCACAGATACGCAGTATTTT. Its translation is CASSLGAITSTDTQYF.

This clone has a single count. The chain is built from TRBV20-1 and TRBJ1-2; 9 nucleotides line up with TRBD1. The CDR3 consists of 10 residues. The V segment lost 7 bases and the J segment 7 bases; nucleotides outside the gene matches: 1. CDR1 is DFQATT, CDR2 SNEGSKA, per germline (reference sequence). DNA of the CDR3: TGCAGTGGGGACAGGGTTGGCTACACCTTC. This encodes CSGDRVGYTF.

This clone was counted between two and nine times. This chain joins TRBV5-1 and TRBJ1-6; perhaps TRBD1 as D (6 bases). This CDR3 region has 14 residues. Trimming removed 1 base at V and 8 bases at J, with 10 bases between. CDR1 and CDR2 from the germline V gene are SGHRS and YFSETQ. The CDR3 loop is CASSLTRGDSPLHF. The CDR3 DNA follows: TGCGCCAGCAGCTTGACCAGGGGTGATTCACCCCTCCACTTT. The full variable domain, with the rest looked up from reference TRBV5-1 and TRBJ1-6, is KAGVTQTPRYLIKTRGQQVTLSCSPISGHRSVSWYQQTPGQGLQFLFEYFSETQRNKGNFPGRFSGRQFSNSRSEMNVSTLELGDSALYLCASSLTRGDSPLHFGNGTRLTVT.

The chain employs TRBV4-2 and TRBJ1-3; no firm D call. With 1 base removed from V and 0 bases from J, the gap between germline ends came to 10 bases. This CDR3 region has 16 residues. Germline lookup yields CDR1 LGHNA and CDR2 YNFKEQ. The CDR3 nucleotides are TGTGCCAGCAGCCAAGGAGTCCCGAGCTCTGGAAACACCATATATTTT. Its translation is CASSQGVPSSGNTIYF.

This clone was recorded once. CDR3: CASSSQFSSGANVLTF. CDR3 bases: TGTGCCAGCAGCTCACAGTTTTCCTCTGGGGCCAACGTCCTGACTTTC. The chain links TRBV13 to TRBJ2-6; D unresolved. The germline V gene has CDR1 PRHDT and CDR2 FYEKMQ (reference sequence). V was pared by 4 bases and J by 0 bases, with 10 bases between. The CDR3 has 16 residues.